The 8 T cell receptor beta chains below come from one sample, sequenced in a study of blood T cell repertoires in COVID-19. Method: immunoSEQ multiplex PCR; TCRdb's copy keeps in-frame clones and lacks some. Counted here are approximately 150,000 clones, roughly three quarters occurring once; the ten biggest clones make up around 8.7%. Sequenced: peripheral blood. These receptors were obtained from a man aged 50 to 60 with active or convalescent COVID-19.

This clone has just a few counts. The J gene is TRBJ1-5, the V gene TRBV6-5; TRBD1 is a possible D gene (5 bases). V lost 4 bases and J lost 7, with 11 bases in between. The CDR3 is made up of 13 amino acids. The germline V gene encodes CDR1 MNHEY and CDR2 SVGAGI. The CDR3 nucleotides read TGTGCCAGCAGTTCCACAGGCTGGCAGCCCCAGCATTTT. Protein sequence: CASSSTGWQPQHF.

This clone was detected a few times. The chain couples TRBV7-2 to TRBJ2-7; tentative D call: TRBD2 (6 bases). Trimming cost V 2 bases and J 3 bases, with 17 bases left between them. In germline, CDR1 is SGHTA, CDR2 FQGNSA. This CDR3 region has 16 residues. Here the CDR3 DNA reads TGTGCCAGCAGCTTAATTGGGATAGCGGTTTTCTACGAGCAGTACTTC. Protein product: CASSLIGIAVFYEQYF.

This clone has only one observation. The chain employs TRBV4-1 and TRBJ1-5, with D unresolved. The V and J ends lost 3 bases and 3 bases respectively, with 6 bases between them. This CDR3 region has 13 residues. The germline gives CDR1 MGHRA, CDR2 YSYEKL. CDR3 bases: TGCGCCAGCAGCCAGCGGGTCAATCAGCCCCAGCATTTT. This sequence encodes CASSQRVNQPQHF.

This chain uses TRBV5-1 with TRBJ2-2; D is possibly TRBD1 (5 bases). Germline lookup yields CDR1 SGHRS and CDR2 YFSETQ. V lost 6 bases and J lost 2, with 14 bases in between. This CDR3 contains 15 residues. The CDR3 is CASTNGRANTGELFF. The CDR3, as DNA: TGCGCCAGCACTAACGGCAGGGCAAACACCGGGGAGCTGTTTTTT.

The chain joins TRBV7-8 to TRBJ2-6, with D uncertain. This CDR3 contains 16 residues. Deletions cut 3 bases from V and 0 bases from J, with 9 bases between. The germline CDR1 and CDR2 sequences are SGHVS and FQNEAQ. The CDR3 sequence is CASSFGALSGANVLTF. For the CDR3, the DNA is TGTGCCAGCAGCTTTGGAGCGCTCTCTGGGGCCAACGTCCTGACTTTC.

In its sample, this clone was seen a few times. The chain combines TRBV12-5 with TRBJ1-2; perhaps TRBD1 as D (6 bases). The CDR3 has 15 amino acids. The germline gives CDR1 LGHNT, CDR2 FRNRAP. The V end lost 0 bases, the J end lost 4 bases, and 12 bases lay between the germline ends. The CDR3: CASGLVQDRSYGYTF. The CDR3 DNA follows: TGTGCTAGTGGTTTGGTACAGGACAGATCCTATGGCTACACCTTC.

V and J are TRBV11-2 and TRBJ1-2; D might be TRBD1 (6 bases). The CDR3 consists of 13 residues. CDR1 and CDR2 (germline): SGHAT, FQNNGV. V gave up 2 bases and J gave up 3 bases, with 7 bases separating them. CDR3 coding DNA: TGTGCCAGCAGCTTAAGACAGGACTATGGCTACACCTTC. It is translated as CASSLRQDYGYTF.

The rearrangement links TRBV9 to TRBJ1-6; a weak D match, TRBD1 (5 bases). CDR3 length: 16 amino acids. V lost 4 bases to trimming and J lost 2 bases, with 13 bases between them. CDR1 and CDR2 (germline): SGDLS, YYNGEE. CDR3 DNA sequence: TGTGCCAGCAGCCCCGCCGGGGGGACCTATAATTCACCCCTCCACTTT. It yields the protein CASSPAGGTYNSPLHF.